Listed below are T cell receptor beta chains from one sample, sequenced in a study of T cell responses to AZD1222 COVID-19 vaccine. Method: immunoSEQ multiplex PCR; TCRdb's copy keeps in-frame clones and lacks some. The table shows 110,000 to 150,000 clones, with over 90% occurring only once. Sequenced material: peripheral blood, taken on day 0 of AZD1222 vaccination. These TCRs come from an adult in good health. The CDR3 runs from the conserved cysteine through the conserved F or W. Fields, in order: D gene, J gene, clone size, V gene, CDR3 protein, CDR3 DNA. D genes are given only for firm matches. Some rows have no size entry. The others give once, few or many, or a class for an expanded clone.

D gene: .
J gene: TRBJ1-1
clone size: .
V gene: TRBV5-1
CDR3 protein: CASSLGWGKNTEAFF
CDR3 DNA: TGCGCCAGCAGCTTGGGTTGGGGGAAAAACACTGAAGCTTTCTTT

D gene: TRBD1
J gene: TRBJ1-1
clone size: .
V gene: TRBV10-1
CDR3 protein: CASRDRHDTEAFF
CDR3 DNA: TGCGCCAGCAGGGACAGGCATGACACTGAAGCTTTCTTT

D gene: .
J gene: TRBJ2-7
clone size: .
V gene: TRBV4-1
CDR3 protein: CASSHQRGGTGSLEQYF
CDR3 DNA: TGCGCCAGCAGCCATCAACGGGGGGGGACAGGGTCTCTCGAGCAGTACTTC

D gene: .
J gene: TRBJ2-1
clone size: .
V gene: TRBV10-3
CDR3 protein: CAIRTNEVDEQFF
CDR3 DNA: TGTGCCATCAGGACTAATGAGGTGGATGAGCAGTTCTTC

D gene: TRBD2
J gene: TRBJ2-1
clone size: .
V gene: TRBV14
CDR3 protein: CASSQGGGFFHNEQFF
CDR3 DNA: TGTGCCAGCAGCCAAGGGGGGGGGTTTTTCCACAATGAGCAGTTCTTC

D gene: .
J gene: TRBJ2-3
clone size: .
V gene: TRBV3-1/TRBV3-2
CDR3 protein: CASSPNSGRRITDTQYF
CDR3 DNA: TGTGCCAGCAGCCCAAATAGCGGTAGACGGATCACAGATACGCAGTATTTT

D gene: .
J gene: TRBJ2-3
clone size: few
V gene: TRBV7-9
CDR3 protein: CASSQRRTDTQYF
CDR3 DNA: TGTGCCAGCAGTCAGCGACGCACAGATACGCAGTATTTT

D gene: TRBD1
J gene: TRBJ2-7
clone size: .
V gene: TRBV28
CDR3 protein: CASSFDRGSQLTYEQYF
CDR3 DNA: TGTGCCAGCAGCTTCGACAGGGGGTCCCAACTTACCTACGAGCAGTACTTC

D gene: .
J gene: TRBJ1-1
clone size: .
V gene: TRBV6-5
CDR3 protein: CASRRPGEDTEAFF
CDR3 DNA: TGTGCCAGCCGAAGACCAGGAGAAGACACTGAAGCTTTCTTT

D gene: .
J gene: TRBJ1-2
clone size: .
V gene: TRBV30
CDR3 protein: CAWSRDGYYGYTF
CDR3 DNA: TGTGCCTGGAGTAGGGACGGATACTATGGCTACACCTTC

D gene: .
J gene: TRBJ2-1
clone size: .
V gene: TRBV12-5
CDR3 protein: CASGFERRYNEQFF
CDR3 DNA: TGTGCTAGTGGTTTCGAGCGAAGATACAATGAGCAGTTCTTC

D gene: .
J gene: TRBJ1-5
clone size: .
V gene: TRBV28
CDR3 protein: CASSLSGRGYNQPQHF
CDR3 DNA: TGTGCCAGCAGTTTATCCGGCAGGGGCTATAATCAGCCCCAGCATTTT

D gene: .
J gene: TRBJ1-2
clone size: .
V gene: TRBV2
CDR3 protein: CASSDLESGYTF
CDR3 DNA: TGTGCCAGCAGCGACCTGGAGTCCGGCTACACCTTC

D gene: .
J gene: TRBJ2-7
clone size: .
V gene: TRBV6-1
CDR3 protein: CASSEWVRPQRSYEQYF
CDR3 DNA: TGTGCCAGCAGTGAGTGGGTTCGGCCTCAGAGGTCCTACGAGCAGTACTTC

D gene: .
J gene: TRBJ1-6
clone size: .
V gene: TRBV4-1
CDR3 protein: CASSQEGPGNSYNSPLHF
CDR3 DNA: TGCGCCAGCAGCCAAGAGGGGCCAGGGAACAGTTATAATTCACCCCTCCACTTT

D gene: TRBD1
J gene: TRBJ1-1
clone size: .
V gene: TRBV5-6
CDR3 protein: CASSFLDREAFF
CDR3 DNA: TGTGCCAGCAGCTTCTTGGACAGGGAAGCTTTCTTT

D gene: TRBD1
J gene: TRBJ1-2
clone size: .
V gene: TRBV6-2/TRBV6-3
CDR3 protein: CASSPPVGTGPYYGYTF
CDR3 DNA: TGTGCCAGCAGCCCCCCCGTTGGGACAGGGCCCTACTATGGCTACACCTTC

D gene: TRBD1
J gene: TRBJ1-6
clone size: .
V gene: TRBV2
CDR3 protein: CASRTGTGASPLHF
CDR3 DNA: TGTGCCAGCAGGACCGGGACAGGGGCTTCACCCCTCCACTTT

D gene: .
J gene: TRBJ2-1
clone size: once
V gene: TRBV5-1
CDR3 protein: CASSLQQVSVNNEQFF
CDR3 DNA: TGCGCCAGCAGCTTACAACAGGTCTCCGTTAACAATGAGCAGTTCTTC

D gene: TRBD1
J gene: TRBJ1-2
clone size: .
V gene: TRBV29-1
CDR3 protein: CSVHRGSGYGYTF
CDR3 DNA: TGCAGCGTCCACAGGGGTAGCGGCTATGGCTACACCTTC

D gene: TRBD2
J gene: TRBJ2-7
clone size: .
V gene: TRBV4-1
CDR3 protein: CASSQQPGLAGYEQYF
CDR3 DNA: TGCGCCAGCAGCCAACAACCGGGACTAGCCGGGTACGAGCAGTACTTC

D gene: TRBD1
J gene: TRBJ1-5
clone size: once
V gene: TRBV5-1
CDR3 protein: CASRRGTEDQPQHF
CDR3 DNA: TGCGCCAGCAGGAGGGGGACAGAGGATCAGCCCCAGCATTTT

D gene: TRBD2
J gene: TRBJ2-1
clone size: .
V gene: TRBV6-2/TRBV6-3
CDR3 protein: CASSYSGLAAYNEQFF
CDR3 DNA: TGTGCCAGCAGTTACTCGGGACTAGCGGCCTACAATGAGCAGTTCTTC

D gene: .
J gene: TRBJ1-2
clone size: .
V gene: TRBV6-1
CDR3 protein: CASSDWGNDGYTF
CDR3 DNA: TGTGCCAGCAGTGATTGGGGGAACGATGGCTACACCTTC

D gene: .
J gene: TRBJ2-1
clone size: .
V gene: TRBV28
CDR3 protein: CASSLILVDNEQFF
CDR3 DNA: TGTGCCAGCAGTTTAATTCTAGTAGATAATGAGCAGTTCTTC

D gene: .
J gene: TRBJ1-1
clone size: .
V gene: TRBV5-5
CDR3 protein: CASSLASGREAFF
CDR3 DNA: TGTGCCAGCAGCTTGGCCTCGGGAAGGGAAGCTTTCTTT

D gene: .
J gene: TRBJ1-5
clone size: .
V gene: TRBV4-1
CDR3 protein: CASSTDRNQPQHF
CDR3 DNA: TGCGCCAGCAGCACGGACAGAAATCAGCCCCAGCATTTT

D gene: TRBD1
J gene: TRBJ2-7
clone size: .
V gene: TRBV10-3
CDR3 protein: CAISASGQGEGEYF
CDR3 DNA: TGTGCCATCAGTGCCTCGGGACAGGGTGAAGGGGAGTACTTC

D gene: TRBD1
J gene: TRBJ1-4
clone size: .
V gene: TRBV6-6
CDR3 protein: CASSPDRGGEKLFF
CDR3 DNA: TGTGCCAGCAGCCCAGACAGGGGAGGAGAAAAACTGTTTTTT

D gene: TRBD1
J gene: TRBJ1-1
clone size: .
V gene: TRBV12-5
CDR3 protein: CASGRPGTGGTEAFF
CDR3 DNA: TGTGCTAGTGGTAGACCCGGGACAGGGGGCACTGAAGCTTTCTTT

D gene: .
J gene: TRBJ2-1
clone size: .
V gene: TRBV19
CDR3 protein: CASSRVGSSYNEQFF
CDR3 DNA: TGTGCCAGTAGTCGGGTGGGGAGCTCCTACAATGAGCAGTTCTTC

D gene: .
J gene: TRBJ1-3
clone size: .
V gene: TRBV24-1
CDR3 protein: CATRGSGADGNTIYF
CDR3 DNA: TGTGCCACCAGGGGATCAGGGGCGGATGGAAACACCATATATTTT

D gene: TRBD1
J gene: TRBJ2-1
clone size: .
V gene: TRBV25-1
CDR3 protein: CASSAIYSGTGGNEQFF
CDR3 DNA: TGTGCCAGCAGTGCAATTTATTCCGGGACAGGGGGAAATGAGCAGTTCTTC

D gene: .
J gene: TRBJ2-1
clone size: once
V gene: TRBV24-1
CDR3 protein: CATSDTGTGQFF
CDR3 DNA: TGTGCCACCAGTGATACGGGGACGGGGCAGTTCTTC

D gene: TRBD1
J gene: TRBJ2-1
clone size: .
V gene: TRBV10-3
CDR3 protein: CAISEGRTGGNEQFF
CDR3 DNA: TGTGCCATCAGTGAGGGAAGGACAGGGGGGAATGAGCAGTTCTTC

D gene: TRBD1
J gene: TRBJ2-3
clone size: .
V gene: TRBV5-1
CDR3 protein: CASSPGQGPDTQYF
CDR3 DNA: TGCGCCAGCAGCCCTGGACAGGGCCCAGATACGCAGTATTTT

D gene: TRBD2
J gene: TRBJ2-7
clone size: .
V gene: TRBV7-2
CDR3 protein: CASSLTSGSYEQYF
CDR3 DNA: TGTGCCAGCAGCCTTACTAGCGGCTCCTACGAGCAGTACTTC

D gene: TRBD2
J gene: TRBJ2-3
clone size: .
V gene: TRBV10-3
CDR3 protein: CAINPAGVSDTQYF
CDR3 DNA: TGTGCCATCAATCCAGCGGGAGTTTCAGATACGCAGTATTTT

D gene: .
J gene: TRBJ1-1
clone size: .
V gene: TRBV12-3/TRBV12-4
CDR3 protein: CASTKRVPGEAFF
CDR3 DNA: TGTGCCAGCACAAAGAGAGTTCCGGGGGAAGCTTTCTTT

D gene: TRBD1
J gene: TRBJ1-2
clone size: .
V gene: TRBV7-2
CDR3 protein: CASSANRGNYGYTF
CDR3 DNA: TGTGCCAGCAGCGCCAACAGGGGAAACTATGGCTACACCTTC